These 9 T cell receptor beta chains were all obtained from the same sample, sequenced in a study of shared clonotypes between healthy human individuals (TCRdb year 2020). The library was generated by the immunoSEQ multiplex PCR assay. The table comes from immuneACCESS by way of TCRdb, which keeps in-frame sequences with V and J called. Part of the clones is missing from these tables; in studies checked, under half for an unresolved V gene and the rest for unknown reasons. Here the sample has around 700,000 clones; roughly nine tenths occur a single time. The ten most abundant clones make up approximately 24% of the sample. CD8 naive samples were CD45RO-negative cells positively selected for CCR7, giving a CD45RA+CCR7+ population that excluded TemRA cells. Sequenced material: naive CD8+ T cells sorted from blood. The cell subset or site label for this specimen denotes: CD45RA+CCR7+. The receptors derive from a man younger than 40 in good health.

J is TRBJ1-5 and V is TRBV23-1; a weak D match, TRBD1 (5 bases). TRBV23-1 is noted as an ORF with a role that remains uncertain. Trimming took off 0 bases at V and 5 bases at J, with 11 bases between the two ends. The CDR3 contains 15 residues. The CDR3 sequence: CASSQSSREDQPQHF. DNA of the CDR3: TGCGCCAGCAGTCAATCGAGCAGGGAGGATCAGCCCCAGCATTTT.

This rearrangement joins TRBV7-2 to TRBJ2-7; no firm D call. The CDR3 totals 13 residues. The germline V gene encodes CDR1 SGHTA and CDR2 FQGNSA. Deletions cut 3 bases from V and 4 bases from J, with 10 bases between. Here the CDR3 DNA reads TGTGCCAGCAGCTTCAATTGGGGATACGAGCAGTACTTC. Amino acids: CASSFNWGYEQYF. The whole variable domain, filled in from reference TRBV7-2 and TRBJ2-7, reads GAGVSQSPSNKVTEKGKDVELRCDPISGHTALYWYRQSLGQGLEFLIYFQGNSAPDKSGLPSDRFSAERTGGSVSTLTIQRTQQEDSAVYLCASSFNWGYEQYFGPGTRLTVT.

V is TRBV19 and J is TRBJ2-2; D may match TRBD1 or TRBD2 (5 bases each). CDR1 is LNHDA, CDR2 SQIVND, per germline (reference sequence). Trimming pared 9 bases from V and 7 bases from J, leaving 21 bases between. This CDR3 contains 15 residues. CDR3 bases: TGTGCCAGATACTCCGGGACCGCAATCGGCGGGGAGCTGTTTTTT. This encodes CARYSGTAIGGELFF.

This chain links TRBV23-1 with TRBJ2-1, with D perhaps given as TRBD1 or TRBD2 (6 bases each). TRBV23-1 falls under the ORF class, with uncertain function. This CDR3 contains 16 residues. V gave up 0 bases and J gave up 4 bases, with 13 bases separating them. DNA of the CDR3: TGCGCCAGCAGTCAATCACTCCGGGGGCAGTACAATGAGCAGTTCTTC. Its protein product is CASSQSLRGQYNEQFF.

The genes are TRBV29-1 and TRBJ2-3; a weak D match, TRBD1 (5 bases). Germline V CDR1 and CDR2: SQVTM, ANQGSEA. Trimming took 6 bases from V and 4 from J, leaving 11 bases between them. The CDR3 length is 12 residues. DNA for the CDR3: TGCAGCGTCCATGACAGAGCAGATACGCAGTATTTT. It encodes CSVHDRADTQYF.

J is TRBJ2-2 and V is TRBV5-1, with D perhaps matching TRBD2 (6 bases). CDR1 and CDR2 (germline): SGHRS, YFSETQ. V lost 7 bases and J 5 bases, leaving 24 bases between the germline ends. CDR3 length equals 17 residues. The CDR3 is CASFLSPGLRGTGELFF. The DNA of the CDR3 is TGCGCCAGCTTCCTATCCCCGGGACTCCGAGGTACCGGGGAGCTGTTTTTT.

The rearrangement joins TRBV5-4 to TRBJ2-3; D is unresolved. This CDR3 has 12 residues. Trimming shortened V by 3 bases and J by 1 base, and 3 bases separated the two germline ends. CDR1 is SGHNT, CDR2 YYREEE, per germline (reference sequence). The CDR3 DNA follows: TGTGCCAGCAGCTATGGCACAGATACGCAGTATTTT. As protein: CASSYGTDTQYF.

This sequence joins TRBV7-9 and TRBJ2-1; D not resolved. The germline V gene has CDR1 SEHNR and CDR2 FQNEAQ (reference sequence). The CDR3 covers 12 residues. V lost 2 bases, J lost 7 bases, and 6 bases lay in between. The CDR3 nucleotides are TGTGCCAGCAGCTTAATGGTGAATGAGCAGTTCTTC. The encoded protein is CASSLMVNEQFF.

The chain couples TRBV7-6 to TRBJ1-4; TRBD1 is a possible D gene (6 bases). The germline CDR1 and CDR2 sequences are SGHVS and FNYEAQ. This CDR3 contains 15 residues. V lost 7 bases and J 5 bases, leaving 17 bases between the germline ends. The CDR3 sequence is CASTVDSRLNEKLFF. Here the CDR3 DNA reads TGTGCCAGCACAGTGGACAGCAGACTAAATGAAAAACTGTTTTTT.